This TCR beta chain was recovered during a study of T cell responses to AZD1222 COVID-19 vaccine. Points from the study as a whole: Reportedly, close to half of spike-specific TCRs are directed against unmutated variant regions. There were mostly white British donors and more females than males, and clonal diversity was possibly underestimated. Two AZD1222 administrations were followed by greater Spike-specific TCR breadth and depth.

Clones were sequenced by immunoSEQ multiplex PCR, and TCRdb holds only the in-frame ones, with some missing. Here the sample spans more than 85,000 clones, roughly 90% being singletons. Comment on this clone: The antigen is not known.

Material: peripheral blood, obtained 28 days after the second AZD1222 dose. This TCR came from an adult who received the AZD1222 COVID-19 vaccine.

CDR3: CASSPGLANTEAFF. The CDR3 region has the DNA TGTGCCAGCAGTCCAGGGTTAGCGAACACTGAAGCTTTCTTT. The V and J genes are TRBV4-2 and TRBJ1-1, with D possibly being TRBD1 (5 bases). The CDR3 runs 14 residues. Germline values: CDR1 LGHNA, CDR2 YNFKEQ. V dropped 6 bases and J dropped 1 base, with 12 bases sitting between them.